This TCR beta chain was obtained from a study of Ad26.COV2.S vaccination and SARS-CoV-2 variants. The CDR3 loop spans 14 amino acids. Germline values: CDR1 ENHRY, CDR2 SYGVKD. With 3 bases removed from V and 2 bases from J, the gap between germline ends came to 8 bases. The sample holds one count of this clone. Data came from immunoSEQ multiplex PCR; TCRdb stores just in-frame clones and leaves some out. The sample contains 300,000 to 450,000 clones, under 95% of which appear only once. This TCR came from a human donor who had recovered from COVID-19. The source material was peripheral blood, sampled after recovery from COVID-19. This chain links TRBV10-3 with TRBJ1-3; possibly TRBD1 for D (5 bases). Here the CDR3 DNA reads TGTGCCATCAGTGAAGGGGCGACTGGAAACACCATATATTTT. Translating gives CAISEGATGNTIYF.